These T cell receptor beta chains were read from a single sample in a study of cytomegalovirus exposure and HLA in healthy donors. Profiling relied on immunoSEQ multiplex PCR, and the TCRdb table lists in-frame clones only, not all of them. The table records roughly 70,000 clones, 85% of them present only once. Sequencing was carried out using PBMCs. These receptors were obtained from a man under 40 in good health and CMV-seronegative. The CDR3 runs from the conserved cysteine through the conserved F or W. A D gene is named only where the DNA matches it firmly. Clone size is given for some rows only: seen once, a few or many times, or a class if the clone is expanded.

v_call	d_call	j_call	clone_size	cdr3_nt	cdr3_aa
TRBV2	.	TRBJ2-4	once	TGTGCCAGCATGGAGCTCGTGGCCAAAAACATTCAGTACTTC	CASMELVAKNIQYF
TRBV7-8	TRBD1	TRBJ1-2	many	TGTGCCAGCACCGCAAGCACAGGGGACTATGGCTACACCTTC	CASTASTGDYGYTF
TRBV6-5	.	TRBJ2-3	once	TGTGCCAGCAGTTACGGGGGGGGCACTGGCACAGATACGCAGTATTTT	CASSYGGGTGTDTQYF
TRBV30	.	TRBJ1-2	few	TGTGCCTGGAGTCTAATGTGGGGCTACACCTTC	CAWSLMWGYTF
TRBV6-1	TRBD1	TRBJ2-1	.	TGTGCCAGCAGTGATGTCGGGACAGTCCTATACAATGAGCAGTTCTTC	CASSDVGTVLYNEQFF
TRBV9	TRBD2	TRBJ2-1	.	TGTGCCAGCAGCGTCCTCCCGGGAGGGGGTGACTATGAGCAGTTCTTC	CASSVLPGGGDYEQFF
TRBV5-4	.	TRBJ1-2	.	TGTGCCAGCAGCTCCACAGGGTTGGAGACCTATGGCTACACCTTC	CASSSTGLETYGYTF
TRBV10-1	.	TRBJ1-5	few	TGCGCCAGCAGTGAGATGTTGGGGGAGGGTCAGCCCCAGCATTTT	CASSEMLGEGQPQHF
TRBV6-5	.	TRBJ1-2	few	TGTGCCAGCAGTTACGGGCCGTGGCAGTCCTATGGCTACACCTTC	CASSYGPWQSYGYTF
TRBV25-1	.	TRBJ1-1	.	TGTGCCAGCAGTGAATTCGGGGTGTCCGCTGAAGCTTTCTTT	CASSEFGVSAEAFF
TRBV6-1	.	TRBJ2-7	.	TGTGCCAGCAGTGAACCGGGAGTTCACGAGCAGTACTTC	CASSEPGVHEQYF
TRBV13	.	TRBJ1-2	.	TGTGCCAGCAGCTTCGGGACACGAGTTAACTATGGCTACACCTTC	CASSFGTRVNYGYTF
TRBV29-1	.	TRBJ1-5	.	TGCAGCGTTGATATCGGCACCGGGGGGCCCCAGCATTTT	CSVDIGTGGPQHF
TRBV6-4	.	TRBJ2-2	.	TGTGCCAGCAGTGAATCGGCAGCGGGTAACACCGGGGAGCTGTTTTTT	CASSESAAGNTGELFF
TRBV4-2	TRBD1	TRBJ2-2	.	TGTGCCAGCAGCCTTCAGGGGGACGCCGGGGAGCTGTTTTTT	CASSLQGDAGELFF
TRBV30	.	TRBJ1-1	.	TGTGCCTGGAACCCGGGGAGAGGGCCGTTCGGAGCTTTCTTT	CAWNPGRGPFGAFF
TRBV9	.	TRBJ2-7	.	TGTGCCAGCAGCGTAGCCCAGGGGCTGGACGACGAGCAGTACTTC	CASSVAQGLDDEQYF
TRBV25-1	.	TRBJ1-2	once	TGTGCCAGCAGCCGTAATGGCTACACCTTC	CASSRNGYTF
TRBV18	.	TRBJ1-5	once	TGTGCCAGCTCACGGCAGGGAACTTATAGCAATCAGCCCCAGCATTTT	CASSRQGTYSNQPQHF
TRBV7-3	.	TRBJ2-5	.	TGTGCCAGCAGCCAGACAGACCAAGAGACCCAGTACTTC	CASSQTDQETQYF
TRBV19	.	TRBJ1-2	.	TGTGCCAGTAGCGTCTGGGGGCAATCTTCTAGCTACACCTTC	CASSVWGQSSSYTF
TRBV9	TRBD2	TRBJ2-1	once	TGTGCCAGCAGCGGGCAAGCTGGCGGGGGATACAATGAGCAGTTCTTC	CASSGQAGGGYNEQFF
TRBV6-5	TRBD1	TRBJ1-4	.	TGTGCCAGCGGTCTTTTGGAGGGGGCCGAAAAACTGTTTTTT	CASGLLEGAEKLFF
TRBV5-5	.	TRBJ1-1	.	TGTGCCAGCCGCAAGGGGGTCATGGGCTACACTGAAGCTTTCTTT	CASRKGVMGYTEAFF
TRBV10-3	TRBD1	TRBJ1-2	.	TGTGCCATCAAGGGACAGGCGGGATATGGCTACACCTTC	CAIKGQAGYGYTF
TRBV11-1	TRBD2	TRBJ2-5	.	TGTGCCAGCAGCTCCCCCGATGGTCTAGCGGGCTTGGAGACCCAGTACTTC	CASSSPDGLAGLETQYF
TRBV11-3	.	TRBJ2-1	.	TGTGCCAGCAGCCCGGAAGGCTCTGGGGAGTACAATGAGCAGTTCTTC	CASSPEGSGEYNEQFF
TRBV11-1	TRBD1	TRBJ1-1	.	TGTGCCAGCAGCCTCGGACAGGGAAGATCCACTGAAGCTTTCTTT	CASSLGQGRSTEAFF
TRBV7-3	.	TRBJ2-6	once	TGTGCCAGCAGCCACTCGGTCTCTGGGGCCAACGTCCTGACTTTC	CASSHSVSGANVLTF
TRBV29-1	.	TRBJ1-5	.	TGCAGCGTTGGAGGCGGTTATAGCAATCAGCCCCAGCATTTT	CSVGGGYSNQPQHF
TRBV5-1	TRBD2	TRBJ2-1	.	TGCGCCAGCAGCTTGGCTAGCGGGGGCCGCCTTAGCTCCTACAATGAGCAGTTCTTC	CASSLASGGRLSSYNEQFF
TRBV19	TRBD2	TRBJ2-1	.	TGTGCCAGTAGTGGTCTACTAGCGGGAGAGGAGGGTGAGCAGTTCTTC	CASSGLLAGEEGEQFF
TRBV13	TRBD2	TRBJ2-7	few	TGTGCCAGCAGCCCAGGGAGGGGTTCCGAGCAGTACTTC	CASSPGRGSEQYF
TRBV19	TRBD1	TRBJ1-1	.	TGTGCCAGTAGAAGGGTGGAGGGGGCGGGCACTGAAGCTTTCTTT	CASRRVEGAGTEAFF
TRBV5-1	TRBD1	TRBJ1-1	.	TGCGCCAGCAGCTCCTACAGGGGTCCTGAAGCTTTCTTT	CASSSYRGPEAFF
TRBV19	TRBD1	TRBJ2-2	.	TGTGCCAGTAGTATGACAGGGGTGGTTACCGGGGAGCTGTTTTTT	CASSMTGVVTGELFF
TRBV7-2	.	TRBJ1-5	.	TGTGCCAGCAGCTTAGGCCCTGATAGGCCCCAGCATTTT	CASSLGPDRPQHF
TRBV19	.	TRBJ1-6	.	TGTGCCAGTAGTAGTAGGACTGGGATGGCTGCACCCCTCCACTTT	CASSSRTGMAAPLHF
TRBV7-8	.	TRBJ2-5	.	TGTGCCAGCAGAGGCCGGCGGGGGCAGCCGCTGGAGACCCAGTACTTC	CASRGRRGQPLETQYF
TRBV29-1	TRBD1	TRBJ2-3	.	TGCAGCGGTGGGACAGGGGGCGGCACAGATACGCAGTATTTT	CSGGTGGGTDTQYF
TRBV11-3	.	TRBJ1-1	once	TGTGCCAGCAGCTACCCATATACTACACCAAACACTGAAGCTTTCTTT	CASSYPYTTPNTEAFF
TRBV29-1	.	TRBJ2-2	.	TGCAGCGTTAAAGGACAGCTAAACACCGGGGAGCTGTTTTTT	CSVKGQLNTGELFF
TRBV28	.	TRBJ1-2	.	TGTGCCAGCAGCCCGTGGGGGGTGGGTGGCTACACCTTC	CASSPWGVGGYTF
TRBV19	.	TRBJ1-1	.	TGTGCCAGTAGTCCGAGCTATAACACTGAAGCTTTCTTT	CASSPSYNTEAFF
TRBV28	.	TRBJ2-7	.	TGTGCCAGCAGTTTAGGCTGGGGCGAGTCCTACGAGCAGTACTTC	CASSLGWGESYEQYF
TRBV7-8	.	TRBJ1-5	.	TGTGCCAGCAGCCCCCTGGCGGTAAATAGCAATCAGCCCCAGCATTTT	CASSPLAVNSNQPQHF
TRBV6-1	TRBD2	TRBJ2-3	many	TGTGCCAGCAGTGAAGTAGCGGGAGGCACAGATACGCAGTATTTT	CASSEVAGGTDTQYF
TRBV4-2	.	TRBJ1-5	.	TGTGCCAGCAGCGAGACCGGACAGAACGATCAGCCCCAGCATTTT	CASSETGQNDQPQHF
TRBV9	.	TRBJ2-6	.	TGTGCCAGCCGTCCGTCTGGGGCCAACGTCCTGACTTTC	CASRPSGANVLTF
TRBV12-5	.	TRBJ1-6	.	TGTGCTAGTGGCTTAAATAATTCACCCCTCCACTTT	CASGLNNSPLHF
TRBV7-8	.	TRBJ1-5	.	TGTGCCAGCAGCTTAAGCAGGGTATACAATCAGCCCCAGCATTTT	CASSLSRVYNQPQHF